Following are 20 T cell receptor beta chains from one sample sequenced in a study of shared clonotypes between healthy human individuals. Data came from immunoSEQ multiplex PCR; TCRdb stores just in-frame clones and leaves some out. The sample lists 2 million to 2.5 million clones; approximately 93% were seen once. Sequencing input: naive CD4+ T cells from PBMCs. Described subset: CD45RA+ positively selected. Source of these receptors: a man between 18 and 35 years old in good health. Some clones in this sample may be carry-over from other donors' samples.

The chain has TRBV6-5 and TRBJ2-5; TRBD1 aligns across 7 bases. V was pared by 6 bases and J by 3 bases, with 7 bases of the junction left unmatched. Germline-derived CDR1 and CDR2 are MNHEY and SVGAGI. The CDR3 has 14 amino acids. CDR3 nucleotide sequence: TGTGCCAGCAGCAACCGGGACAGAAAAGAGACCCAGTACTTC. It yields the protein CASSNRDRKETQYF.

This rearrangement joins TRBV6-5 to TRBJ1-5; no reliable D call. The CDR3 consists of 13 residues. Germline CDR1 MNHEY, CDR2 SVGAGI. V dropped 8 bases and J dropped 11 bases, with 19 bases sitting between them. CDR3 sequence (DNA): TGTGCCAGCGCCAGCAACCGGCGTGGGACCCAGCATTTT. This codes for CASASNRRGTQHF.

CDR3 loop: CASSPPQTDTNEKLFF. The CDR3 DNA reads TGTGCCAGCAGCCCACCTCAGACAGATACTAATGAAAAACTGTTTTTT. V and J are TRBV7-9 and TRBJ1-4; D might be TRBD1 (5 bases). V gave up 5 bases and J gave up 2 bases, with 15 bases separating them. The CDR3 has 16 amino acids. Germline V CDR1 and CDR2: SEHNR, FQNEAQ (reference sequence).

As for this clone: Other DNA sequences in this specimen translate into the identical CDR3. The chain uses TRBV12-5 and TRBJ2-3; no firm D call. Germline values: CDR1 LGHNT, CDR2 FRNRAP. The CDR3 is made up of 13 amino acids. V shed 0 bases and J shed 1 base, with 2 bases lying between them. The CDR3 reads CASGLVGTDTQYF. DNA of the CDR3: TGTGCTAGTGGTTTGGTGGGCACAGATACGCAGTATTTT.

This chain connects TRBV6-1 to TRBJ2-7; TRBD2 matches 9 bases. This CDR3 has 15 amino acids. V trimming: 5 bases; J trimming: 2 bases; junction bases outside the gene matches: 7. Germline CDR1 and CDR2: MNHNS and SASEGT. CDR3 sequence (DNA): TGTGCCAGCAGTAAGGAGACTAGCGGTACCTACGAGCAGTACTTC. It specifies CASSKETSGTYEQYF.

As to this clone: The sample contains more than one DNA sequence encoding this CDR3. The gene calls are TRBV10-3 and TRBJ2-1; D gene unclear. Germline V gene sequence: CDR1 ENHRY, CDR2 SYGVKD. The CDR3 covers 14 residues. The ends were cut back, 4 bases at V and 0 bases at J, with 7 bases in the middle. The CDR3 sequence: CAISGGSSYNEQFF. In DNA, the CDR3 is TGTGCCATCAGTGGGGGTAGCTCCTACAATGAGCAGTTCTTC.

This clone was picked up a small number of times. The gene calls are TRBV4-1 and TRBJ1-4; TRBD1 might be the D (6 bases). The germline gives CDR1 MGHRA, CDR2 YSYEKL. V dropped 4 bases and J dropped 5 bases, with 11 bases sitting between them. The CDR3 is 14 residues long. CDR3 DNA sequence: TGCGCCAGCAGCCTACAGGGCCCCAATGAAAAACTGTTTTTT. Encoded protein: CASSLQGPNEKLFF.

This clone was counted once. The V and J genes are TRBV7-2 and TRBJ1-1, with D unresolved. V was cut by 6 bases and J by 0 bases, with 8 bases left in between. From germline, CDR1 is SGHTA and CDR2 FQGNSA. This CDR3 spans 13 amino acids. The CDR3 spells CASRPGLNTEAFF. CDR3 nucleotides: TGTGCCAGCAGACCAGGCCTGAACACTGAAGCTTTCTTT.

The chain carries TRBV10-3 and TRBJ2-7; either TRBD1 or TRBD2 may supply D (6 bases each). Germline CDR1 ENHRY, CDR2 SYGVKD. The CDR3 spans 17 residues. V lost 2 bases, J lost 5 bases, and 22 bases lay in between. The CDR3 sequence: CAISEPPGAGTRNEQYF. CDR3 sequence (DNA): TGTGCCATCAGTGAGCCGCCGGGGGCAGGGACAAGGAACGAGCAGTACTTC.

The V and J genes are TRBV5-1 and TRBJ1-1; perhaps TRBD1 as D (5 bases). The CDR3 runs 13 residues. The germline V gene has CDR1 SGHRS and CDR2 YFSETQ. The V and J ends lost 3 bases and 4 bases respectively, with 10 bases between them. CDR3 region: CASSSGVGTEAFF. The CDR3 DNA is TGCGCCAGCAGCTCGGGGGTTGGCACTGAAGCTTTCTTT.

This sequence joins TRBV10-3 and TRBJ1-6; unclear D gene. Germline V gene data show CDR1 as ENHRY and CDR2 as SYGVKD. The CDR3 covers 13 residues. The V end was cut by 7 bases, the J end by 3 bases, with 7 bases between. CDR3 sequence reads: CAITDGYNSPLHF. In DNA, the CDR3 is TGTGCCATCACGGACGGCTATAATTCACCCCTCCACTTT.

This clone showed up just a few times. The sample holds other DNA sequences that translate to the same CDR3. Here the CDR3 reads CASRAGVGYTF. CDR3 DNA sequence: TGTGCCAGCAGGGCAGGGGTTGGCTACACCTTC. The J gene is TRBJ1-2, the V gene TRBV28, with D possibly being TRBD1 (6 bases). The CDR3 runs 11 residues. Trimming stripped 6 bases from V and 7 bases from J, with 9 bases between. Looked up from germline, CDR1 is MDHEN and CDR2 is SYDVKM.

The V call is TRBV6-5, the J call TRBJ2-2; 8 nucleotides agree with TRBD2. In germline, CDR1 is MNHEY, CDR2 SVGAGI. V lost 5 bases and J lost 6; bases outside the gene matches: 8. This CDR3 is 15 amino acids long. The CDR3 sequence is CASSNRTSKAGELFF. The DNA for the CDR3 is TGTGCCAGCAGTAATAGGACTAGCAAGGCCGGGGAGCTGTTTTTT.

This clone has a single count. This chain uses TRBV4-1 with TRBJ2-3; D is perhaps TRBD1 or TRBD2 (5 bases each). Germline-derived CDR1 and CDR2 are MGHRA and YSYEKL. V lost 1 base, J lost 3 bases, and 14 bases lay in between. This CDR3 contains 16 residues. CDR3 residues: CASSQGAPWGTDTQYF. The CDR3 region has the DNA TGCGCCAGCAGCCAAGGTGCACCCTGGGGGACAGATACGCAGTATTTT.

This clone was seen just once. This chain links TRBV25-1 with TRBJ2-3; 12 bases map to TRBD2. With 7 bases clipped from V and 5 bases from J, the junction kept 10 bases outside the gene matches. The length of the CDR3 is 16 residues. Germline lookup yields CDR1 MGHDK and CDR2 SYGVNS. CDR3 bases: TGTGCCAGCACCTCGACTAGCGGGAGTGTAGGAGATACGCAGTATTTT. Protein product: CASTSTSGSVGDTQYF.

J is TRBJ1-1 and V is TRBV18; D uncertain. V shed 3 bases and J shed 4 bases, with 15 bases lying between them. This CDR3 comprises 15 residues. Germline V CDR1 and CDR2: KGHSH, LQKENI. The CDR3 loop reads CASSPQGLWGTEAFF. The CDR3 nucleotides read TGTGCCAGCTCACCCCAAGGCCTATGGGGCACTGAAGCTTTCTTT.

CDR3 amino acids: CASSSAGTSGSSYNEQFF. In DNA form, the CDR3 reads TGTGCCAGCAGTTCGGCCGGGACTAGCGGGAGCTCCTACAATGAGCAGTTCTTC. V usage is TRBV28 and J usage is TRBJ2-1; 14 bases match TRBD2. Germline V gene data show CDR1 as MDHEN and CDR2 as SYDVKM. The CDR3 runs to 18 residues. The V and J ends lost 4 bases and 0 bases, in that order; junction bases with no gene match: 5.

In this sample, this clone turned up once. The chain is built from TRBV18 and TRBJ2-7; 13 bases match TRBD2. This CDR3 has 19 amino acids. The junction had 14 bases not matched to a gene; V was cut back by 3 bases and J by 3 bases. Per the germline V gene, CDR1 is KGHSH and CDR2 is LQKENI. In DNA form, the CDR3 reads TGTGCCAGCTCACCTATACTAGCGGGAGGGCCTGGGTCATTCTACGAGCAGTACTTC. Translating gives CASSPILAGGPGSFYEQYF.

The chain employs TRBV19 and TRBJ2-7, with 10 positions matching TRBD1. After removal of 5 bases from V and 5 bases from J, the junction contained 3 bases not matched to a gene. The CDR3 consists of 13 residues. CDR1 is LNHDA and CDR2 is SQIVND in the germline V gene (reference sequence). CDR3 loop: CASSDRGLHEQYF. In nucleotides, the CDR3 is TGTGCCAGTAGTGACAGGGGGCTCCACGAGCAGTACTTC.

This clone was seen once. This chain joins TRBV5-1 and TRBJ2-4; D is undetermined. V lost 1 base and J 4 bases, leaving 12 bases between the germline ends. CDR3 size: 15 residues. Germline CDR1 and CDR2: SGHRS and YFSETQ. The CDR3 spells CASSLYSQSKNIQYF. In nucleotides, the CDR3 is TGCGCCAGCAGCTTGTACTCCCAATCGAAAAACATTCAGTACTTC.